The 23 T cell receptor beta chains listed next were all sequenced from one sample in a study of OX40 agonist ivuxolimab in advanced cancers. Sequencing was performed with immunoSEQ multiplex PCR; in TCRdb, only in-frame clones are kept and a portion is missing. The sample comprises fewer than 80,000 clones, around 85% of which are singletons, and about 0.83% rests with the top ten. The sequencing used CD4+ or CD8+ T cells sorted from blood, collected in a trial of the OX40 agonist ivuxolimab. These receptors were collected from an adult with an advanced solid tumor such as melanoma, head and neck, liver or kidney cancer.

This clone was counted only a few times. V gene TRBV5-1 combines with J gene TRBJ2-7, with TRBD2 matching 7 bases. Germline V gene lookup returns CDR1 SGHRS and CDR2 YFSETQ. The V segment lost 3 bases and the J segment 6 bases; nucleotides outside the gene matches: 15. There are 16 residues in the CDR3. The CDR3 spells CASSWTDGRGRAEQYF. The CDR3 DNA reads as TGCGCCAGCAGCTGGACCGACGGACGGGGGAGGGCCGAGCAGTACTTC.

This chain uses TRBV28 with TRBJ2-3; the match to TRBD2 covers 12 bases. The germline CDR1 and CDR2 sequences are MDHEN and SYDVKM. The CDR3 covers 14 residues. J was trimmed by 6 bases and V by 4 bases; bases with no gene match: 2. Here the CDR3 DNA reads TGTGCCAGCAGTTCTAGCGGGGGGGCGGATACGCAGTATTTT. Its translation is CASSSSGGADTQYF.

The CDR3 protein is CASQDGQSPLHF. Written as DNA, the CDR3 is TGTGCCAGCCAGGACGGGCAATCACCCCTCCACTTT. The gene calls are TRBV7-9 and TRBJ1-6; D is ambiguous. Germline V gives CDR1 SEHNR, CDR2 FQNEAQ (reference sequence). This CDR3 has 12 residues. V dropped 8 bases and J dropped 10 bases, with 12 bases sitting between them. Full variable domain (remainder filled in from reference TRBV7-9 and TRBJ1-6): DTGVSQNPRHKITKRGQNVTFRCDPISEHNRLYWYRQTLGQGPEFLTYFQNEAQLEKSRLLSDRFSAERPKGSFSTLEIQRTEQGDSAMYLCASQDGQSPLHFGNGTRLTVT.

The chain carries TRBV6-6 and TRBJ2-7, with D perhaps being TRBD1 or TRBD2 (5 bases each). The CDR3 length is 13 residues. Trimming removed 6 bases at V and 6 bases at J, with 15 bases between. Germline CDR1 MNHNY, CDR2 SVGAGI (reference sequence). The CDR3 sequence: CASSSGNGGEQYF. In nucleotides, the CDR3 is TGTGCCAGCAGCTCAGGGAATGGAGGCGAGCAGTACTTC.

This rearrangement joins TRBV28 to TRBJ1-5, with D hard to call. The CDR3 is made up of 15 amino acids. The V gene's germline CDR1 is MDHEN and CDR2 SYDVKM. V lost 1 base to trimming and J lost 4 bases, with 11 bases between them. The CDR3 reads CASSLSRQPNQPQHF. The DNA for the CDR3 is TGTGCCAGCAGTTTATCCCGACAACCAAATCAGCCCCAGCATTTT.

The J gene is TRBJ2-2, the V gene TRBV6-1; perhaps TRBD1 as D (6 bases). V lost 4 bases and J 0 bases, leaving 15 bases between the germline ends. Germline values: CDR1 MNHNS, CDR2 SASEGT. CDR3 size: 17 residues. CDR3 sequence (DNA): TGTGCCAGCAGTGTAGAGGGGGTCTTCGCGAACACCGGGGAGCTGTTTTTT. This sequence encodes CASSVEGVFANTGELFF.

DNA of the CDR3: TGCAGCGTCCAGGACAGGGCGGCCTACGAGCAGTACTTC. This sequence encodes CSVQDRAAYEQYF. The chain joins TRBV29-1 to TRBJ2-7, with 8 bases lining up with TRBD1. The V and J ends lost 6 bases and 2 bases, in that order; junction bases with no gene match: 6. There are 13 residues in the CDR3. CDR1 SQVTM and CDR2 ANQGSEA come from the germline V gene.

This chain uses TRBV19 with TRBJ2-2; perhaps TRBD1 as D (5 bases). The CDR3 contains 14 residues. V lost 5 bases and J lost 1, with 8 bases in between. Germline V gene sequence: CDR1 LNHDA, CDR2 SQIVND (reference sequence). This CDR3 is CASSSGWNTGELFF. The CDR3, as DNA: TGTGCCAGTAGTTCAGGGTGGAACACCGGGGAGCTGTTTTTT.

J is TRBJ1-1 and V is TRBV7-9; a possible D gene is TRBD1 (5 bases). The ends were cut back, 5 bases at V and 10 bases at J, with 14 bases in the middle. Germline CDR1 is SEHNR and CDR2 is FQNEAQ (reference sequence). This CDR3 spans 12 amino acids. This CDR3 reads CASSVKGPGAFF. CDR3 DNA sequence: TGTGCCAGCAGCGTGAAGGGGCCGGGAGCTTTCTTT.

V usage is TRBV18 and J usage is TRBJ1-1, with D unresolved. Germline V gives CDR1 KGHSH, CDR2 LQKENI. Trimming removed 4 bases at V and 1 base at J, with 10 bases between. The CDR3 sequence is 14 residues long. In nucleotides, the CDR3 is TGTGCCAGCTCACGAGGCGGGCCGAACACTGAAGCTTTCTTT. Translation: CASSRGGPNTEAFF. The complete variable domain, with remaining parts taken from reference TRBV18 and TRBJ1-1, reads NAGVMQNPRHLVRRRGQEARLRCSPMKGHSHVYWYRQLPEEGLKFMVYLQKENIIDESGMPKERFSAEFPKEGPSILRIQQVVRGDSAAYFCASSRGGPNTEAFFGQGTRLTVV.

V is TRBV20-1 and J is TRBJ1-1, with unresolved D. This CDR3 contains 11 residues. Trimming removed 0 bases at V and 10 bases at J, with 9 bases between. Germline assignment: CDR1 DFQATT and CDR2 SNEGSKA (reference sequence). The CDR3 region has the DNA TGCAGTGCTAGAGATCGAACCTCAGCTTTCTTT. Protein product: CSARDRTSAFF.

This chain uses TRBV6-6 with TRBJ1-2, with a weak D call TRBD1 (5 bases). Looked up from germline, CDR1 is MNHNY and CDR2 is SVGAGI (reference sequence). The CDR3 is made up of 13 amino acids. Trimming shortened V by 5 bases and J by 6 bases, and 13 bases separated the two germline ends. In DNA form, the CDR3 reads TGTGCCAGCAGTCGACCCCCAGGGAATGGCTACACCTTC. Translated, it gives CASSRPPGNGYTF.

The chain joins TRBV5-1 to TRBJ1-2; TRBD1 is a possible D gene (5 bases). Looked up from germline, CDR1 is SGHRS and CDR2 is YFSETQ. Trimming removed 0 bases from V and 4 bases from J, with 13 bases in between. The CDR3 is made up of 15 amino acids. In nucleotides, the CDR3 is TGCGCCAGCAGCTTGGCCCCACCCGACAGCTATGGCTACACCTTC. This translates into CASSLAPPDSYGYTF.

V usage is TRBV27 and J usage is TRBJ2-1; 8 positions agree with TRBD2. The length of the CDR3 is 18 residues. The germline CDR1 and CDR2 sequences are MNHEY and SMNVEV (reference sequence). J lost 0 bases, V lost 1 base, and 8 bases had no gene match. The chain's CDR3 is CASSLWRGDSSSYNEQFF. CDR3 DNA sequence: TGTGCCAGCAGTTTATGGCGGGGGGACTCTAGCTCCTACAATGAGCAGTTCTTC.

The CDR3 loop reads CASSSSGTADAEAFF. CDR3 coding DNA: TGTGCCAGCAGCTCAAGCGGGACGGCGGATGCTGAAGCTTTCTTT. The rearrangement joins TRBV11-2 to TRBJ1-1; D might be TRBD1 (5 bases). Trimming cost V 4 bases and J 6 bases, with 18 bases left between them. Looked up from germline, CDR1 is SGHAT and CDR2 is FQNNGV. CDR3 length equals 15 residues.

This clone has only a few counts. This chain connects TRBV7-9 to TRBJ2-3; D is unresolved. This CDR3 is built from 14 residues. In germline, CDR1 is SEHNR, CDR2 FQNEAQ (reference sequence). Trimming pared 5 bases from V and 3 bases from J, leaving 12 bases between. DNA of the CDR3: TGTGCCAGCAGCCCTCTCCAAACTACAGATACGCAGTATTTT. Residues: CASSPLQTTDTQYF.

V is TRBV27 and J is TRBJ2-1; TRBD2 agrees at 8 bases. Germline V gene lookup returns CDR1 MNHEY and CDR2 SMNVEV (reference sequence). V was clipped by 5 bases and J by 12 bases; unmatched bases: 12. This CDR3 contains 14 residues. The CDR3 nucleotides read TGTGCCAGCAGTCCCTCGACTAGCCGGGGGGGGCAGTTCTTC. Protein sequence: CASSPSTSRGGQFF.

This clone has a handful of counts. This chain connects TRBV19 to TRBJ1-4; TRBD1 matches at 7 bases. The V gene's germline CDR1 is LNHDA and CDR2 SQIVND (reference sequence). V dropped 4 bases and J dropped 4; count of bases not matched to a gene: 6. The CDR3 is 15 amino acids. CDR3 loop: CASSTSGQLNEKLFF. The CDR3 nucleotides are TGTGCCAGTAGTACCTCGGGACAGCTTAATGAAAAACTGTTTTTT.

This clone showed up just once. The chain links TRBV28 to TRBJ2-2, with D unresolved. The CDR3 runs to 13 residues. The germline gives CDR1 MDHEN, CDR2 SYDVKM. V lost 5 bases, J lost 6 bases, and 10 bases lay in between. CDR3 nucleotides: TGTGCCAGCAGTCGAAGCAAGGCCGGGGAGCTGTTTTTT. As protein: CASSRSKAGELFF.

The chain uses TRBV7-2 and TRBJ2-7; the D gene is possibly TRBD1 (6 bases). The V and J ends lost 5 bases and 1 base respectively, with 12 bases between them. There are 14 residues in the CDR3. Germline-derived CDR1 and CDR2 are SGHTA and FQGNSA. The DNA for the CDR3 is TGTGCCAGCAGCCCCAGGACAGATTCCTACGAGCAGTACTTC. Its translation is CASSPRTDSYEQYF.

The chain has TRBV11-3 and TRBJ2-7, with D perhaps matching TRBD2 (6 bases). CDR1 is SGHNT, CDR2 YENEEA, per germline. The CDR3 loop spans 11 amino acids. V was cut by 3 bases and J by 8 bases, with 8 bases left in between. The DNA for the CDR3 is TGTGCCAGCAGCTTGGGGGGTCAGCAGTACTTC. Translated, it gives CASSLGGQQYF.

CDR3 residues: CASSPLGAGTGTEAFF. DNA of the CDR3: TGTGCCAGCAGCCCCCTAGGGGCGGGGACGGGCACTGAAGCTTTCTTT. The chain employs TRBV7-6 and TRBJ1-1; maybe TRBD1 (5 bases). Trimming cost V 5 bases and J 4 bases, with 20 bases left between them. Germline V CDR1 and CDR2: SGHVS, FNYEAQ. This CDR3 spans 16 amino acids.

The genes are TRBV10-3 and TRBJ2-7; possibly TRBD1 or TRBD2 for D (7 bases each). Germline V gene data show CDR1 as ENHRY and CDR2 as SYGVKD. The CDR3 contains 13 residues. V gave up 9 bases and J gave up 1 base, with 13 bases separating them. The CDR3 DNA follows: TGTGCCATTCAGGGGGAGGGATCCTACGAGCAGTACTTC. Its translation is CAIQGEGSYEQYF.